This T cell receptor beta chain was recovered during a study of T cells in Graves' hyperthyroidism and ophthalmopathy. Comment on this clonotype: Just one base apart from a much larger clone, this may be a read error.

Under 3 months was the duration of disease in ophthalmopathy patients, who also had a Clinical Activity Score of at least 3 and a NOSPECS grade of at least 4. It was 10 ml of fresh peripheral blood that supplied the PBMCs. V was trimmed by 6 bases and J by 6 bases, leaving 17 bases between them. This CDR3 spans 15 amino acids. CDR1 is PRHDT, CDR2 FYEKMQ, per germline (reference sequence). RNA transcripts gave rise to amplified TCR beta CDR3 regions. Carried out on the TCR CDR3, a first-round RT-PCR used the HTBI primer set. MiXCR, run by TCRdb on the multiplex PCR reads, gives a single entry per CDR3 protein. The sample includes approximately 690,000 distinct CDR3 sequences, about 14% of them seen just once.

This clonotype was sampled from a woman in her 50s with Graves' ophthalmopathy. V and J are TRBV13 and TRBJ2-2; tentative D call: TRBD1 (5 bases). Material: blood. The CDR3 here is CASRSAGRKAGELFF. CDR3 nucleotides: TGTGCCAGCAGATCTGCAGGGCGGAAGGCCGGGGAGCTGTTTTTT.